Following are 2 T cell receptor beta chains from one sample sequenced in a study of blood T cell repertoires in COVID-19. Data came from immunoSEQ multiplex PCR; TCRdb stores just in-frame clones and leaves some out. Of under 250,000 clones listed, less than 90% were seen once; the top ten hold approximately 0.69%. The sample comprised peripheral blood. These receptors all come from a man aged 35 to 55 with acute or convalescent COVID-19.

This chain uses TRBV19 with TRBJ1-1, with 7 bases that match TRBD1. This CDR3 has 15 amino acids. Germline trimming cut 6 bases from V and 0 bases from J; bases unmatched to any gene: 7. Germline CDR1 reads LNHDA; CDR2 reads SQIVND (reference sequence). The CDR3 DNA sequence: TGTGCCAGTAGAAAGGGGGCTGGTTTGAACACTGAAGCTTTCTTT. This translates into CASRKGAGLNTEAFF.

The chain combines TRBV6-2 or TRBV6-3 with TRBJ2-4; 9 positions match TRBD1. J was trimmed by 6 bases and V by 4 bases; bases with no gene match: 13. The CDR3 is 17 amino acids. Per the germline V gene, CDR1 is MNHEY and CDR2 is SVGEGT. This CDR3 is CASSFRDRDLRGNIQYF. The CDR3 region has the DNA TGTGCCAGCAGTTTCCGGGACAGGGACTTGCGGGGAAACATTCAGTACTTC.